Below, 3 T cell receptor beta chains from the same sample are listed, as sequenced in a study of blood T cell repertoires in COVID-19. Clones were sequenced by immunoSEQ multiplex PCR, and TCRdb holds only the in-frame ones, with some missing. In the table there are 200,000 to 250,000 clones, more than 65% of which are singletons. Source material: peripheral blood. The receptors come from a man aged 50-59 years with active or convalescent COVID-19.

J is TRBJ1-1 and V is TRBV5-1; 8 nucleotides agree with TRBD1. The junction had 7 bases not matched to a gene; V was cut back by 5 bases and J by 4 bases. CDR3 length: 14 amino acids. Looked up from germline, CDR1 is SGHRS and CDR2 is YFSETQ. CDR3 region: CASRQGAGATEAFF. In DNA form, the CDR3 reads TGCGCCAGCAGGCAGGGGGCGGGCGCCACTGAAGCTTTCTTT.

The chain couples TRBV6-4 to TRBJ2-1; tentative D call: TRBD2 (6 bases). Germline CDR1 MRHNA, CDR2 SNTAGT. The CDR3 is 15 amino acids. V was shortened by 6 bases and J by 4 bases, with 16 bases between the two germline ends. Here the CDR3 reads CASRHPGTDYNEQFF. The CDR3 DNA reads TGTGCCAGCAGACACCCCGGGACTGATTACAATGAGCAGTTCTTC.

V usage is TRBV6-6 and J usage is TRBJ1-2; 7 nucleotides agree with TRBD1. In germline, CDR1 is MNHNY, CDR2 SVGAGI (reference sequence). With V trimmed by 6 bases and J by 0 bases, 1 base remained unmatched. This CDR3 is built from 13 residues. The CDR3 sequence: CASRTGANYGYTF. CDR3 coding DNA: TGTGCCAGCAGAACAGGGGCTAACTATGGCTACACCTTC.